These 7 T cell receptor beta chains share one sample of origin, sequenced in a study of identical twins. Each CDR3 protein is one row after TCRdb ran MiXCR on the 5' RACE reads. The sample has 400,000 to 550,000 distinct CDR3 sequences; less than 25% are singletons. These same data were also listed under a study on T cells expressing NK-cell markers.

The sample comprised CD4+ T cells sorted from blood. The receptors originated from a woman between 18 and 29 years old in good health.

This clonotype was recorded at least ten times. The CDR3 sequence: CASSSGGNEQFF. The CDR3 DNA sequence: TGTGCCAGCAGCTCCGGGGGGAATGAGCAGTTCTTC. J is TRBJ2-1 and V is TRBV7-9; 7 positions agree with TRBD2. Germline loops: CDR1 SEHNR, CDR2 FQNEAQ (reference sequence). The length of the CDR3 is 12 residues. V was clipped by 4 bases and J by 7 bases; unmatched bases: 1.

The CDR3 DNA reads TGTGCCAGCAGCTTGGACCTCTTGAGCTCCTACGAGCAGTACTTC. Its protein product is CASSLDLLSSYEQYF. The rearrangement links TRBV5-6 to TRBJ2-7; D remains unclear. Germline V gene lookup returns CDR1 SGHDT and CDR2 YYEEEE. The ends were cut back, 0 bases at V and 0 bases at J, with 10 bases in the middle. The CDR3 consists of 15 residues. Looking up the rest from reference TRBV5-6 and TRBJ2-7 gives the full variable domain: DAGVTQSPTHLIKTRGQQVTLRCSPKSGHDTVSWYQQALGQGPQFIFQYYEEEERQRGNFPDRFSGHQFPNYSSELNVNALLLGDSALYLCASSLDLLSSYEQYFGPGTRLTVT.

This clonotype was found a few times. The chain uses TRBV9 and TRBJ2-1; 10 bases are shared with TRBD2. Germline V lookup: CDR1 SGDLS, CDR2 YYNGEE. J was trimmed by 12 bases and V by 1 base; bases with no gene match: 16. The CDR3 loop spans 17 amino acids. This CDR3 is CASSVRDRQREGQRQFF. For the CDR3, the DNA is TGTGCCAGCAGCGTACGGGACCGGCAGCGGGAGGGCCAAAGGCAGTTCTTC.

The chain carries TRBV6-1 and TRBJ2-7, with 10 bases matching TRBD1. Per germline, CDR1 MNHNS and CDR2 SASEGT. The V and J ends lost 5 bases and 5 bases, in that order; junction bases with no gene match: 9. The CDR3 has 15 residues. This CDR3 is CASSRPGQGTNEQYF. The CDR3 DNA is TGTGCCAGCAGTCGACCGGGACAGGGGACAAACGAGCAGTACTTC.

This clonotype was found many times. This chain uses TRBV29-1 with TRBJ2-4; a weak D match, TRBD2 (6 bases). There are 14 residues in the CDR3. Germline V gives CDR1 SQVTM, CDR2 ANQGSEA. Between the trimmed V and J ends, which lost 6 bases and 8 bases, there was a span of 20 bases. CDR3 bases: TGCAGCGTCCGGAGGGGAGGTTTTTTCGACATTCAGTACTTC. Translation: CSVRRGGFFDIQYF.

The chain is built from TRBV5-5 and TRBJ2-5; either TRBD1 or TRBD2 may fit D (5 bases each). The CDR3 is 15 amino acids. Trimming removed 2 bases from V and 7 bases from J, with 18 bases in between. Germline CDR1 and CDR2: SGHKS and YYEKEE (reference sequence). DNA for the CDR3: TGTGCCAGCAGCTTACCGGGCGCGCTGAGGGGGACCCAGTACTTC. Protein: CASSLPGALRGTQYF.

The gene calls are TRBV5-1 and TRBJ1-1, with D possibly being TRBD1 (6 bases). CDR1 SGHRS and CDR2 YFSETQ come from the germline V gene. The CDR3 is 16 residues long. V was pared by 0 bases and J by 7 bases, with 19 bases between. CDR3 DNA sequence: TGCGCCAGCAGCTTGGCCGGGACAACGGGGTACGGTGAAGCTTTCTTT. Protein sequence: CASSLAGTTGYGEAFF.